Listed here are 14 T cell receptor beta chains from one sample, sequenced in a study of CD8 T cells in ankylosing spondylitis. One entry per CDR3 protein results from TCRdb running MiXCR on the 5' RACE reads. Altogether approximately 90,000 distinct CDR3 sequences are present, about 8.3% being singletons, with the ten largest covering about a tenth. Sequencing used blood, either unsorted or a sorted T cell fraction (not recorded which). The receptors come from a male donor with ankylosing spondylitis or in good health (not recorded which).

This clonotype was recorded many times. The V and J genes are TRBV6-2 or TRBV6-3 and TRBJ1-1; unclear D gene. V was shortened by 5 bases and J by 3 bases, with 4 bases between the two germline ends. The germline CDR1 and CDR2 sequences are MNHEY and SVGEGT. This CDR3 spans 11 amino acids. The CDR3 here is CASSRDTEAFF. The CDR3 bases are TGTGCCAGCAGTAGGGACACTGAAGCTTTCTTT.

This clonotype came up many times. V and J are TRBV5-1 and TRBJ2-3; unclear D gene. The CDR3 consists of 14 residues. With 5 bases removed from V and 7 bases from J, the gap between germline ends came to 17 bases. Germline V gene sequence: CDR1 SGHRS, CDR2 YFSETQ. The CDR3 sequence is CASRLSPYANTQYF. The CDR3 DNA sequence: TGCGCCAGCAGACTGAGCCCTTACGCAAATACGCAGTATTTT. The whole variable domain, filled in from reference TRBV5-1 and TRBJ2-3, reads KAGVTQTPRYLIKTRGQQVTLSCSPISGHRSVSWYQQTPGQGLQFLFEYFSETQRNKGNFPGRFSGRQFSNSRSEMNVSTLELGDSALYLCASRLSPYANTQYFGPGTRLTVL.

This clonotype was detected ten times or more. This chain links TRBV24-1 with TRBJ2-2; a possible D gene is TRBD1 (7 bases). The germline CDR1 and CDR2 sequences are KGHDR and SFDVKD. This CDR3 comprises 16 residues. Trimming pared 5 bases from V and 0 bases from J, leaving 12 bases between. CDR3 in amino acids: CATSGRGLSNTGELFF. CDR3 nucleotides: TGTGCCACCAGTGGGAGGGGGCTTTCGAACACCGGGGAGCTGTTTTTT.

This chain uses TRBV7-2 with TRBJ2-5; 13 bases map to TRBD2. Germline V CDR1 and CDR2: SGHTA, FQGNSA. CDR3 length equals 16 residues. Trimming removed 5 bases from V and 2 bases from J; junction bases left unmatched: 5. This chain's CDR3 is CASSATSGGLQETQYF. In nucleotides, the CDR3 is TGTGCCAGCAGCGCGACTAGCGGGGGGCTTCAAGAGACCCAGTACTTC.

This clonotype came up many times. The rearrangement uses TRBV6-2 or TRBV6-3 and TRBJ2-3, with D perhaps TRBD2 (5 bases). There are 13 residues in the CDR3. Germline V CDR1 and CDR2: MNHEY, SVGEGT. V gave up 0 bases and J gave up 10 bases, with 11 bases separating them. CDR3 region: CASSYSPRGPQYF. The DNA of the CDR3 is TGTGCCAGCAGTTACTCGCCCAGAGGGCCGCAGTATTTT.

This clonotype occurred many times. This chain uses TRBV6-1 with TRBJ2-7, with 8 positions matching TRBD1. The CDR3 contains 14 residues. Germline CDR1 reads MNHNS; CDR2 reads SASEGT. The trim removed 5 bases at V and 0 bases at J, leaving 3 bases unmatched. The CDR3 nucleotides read TGTGCCAGCAGTCCGACAGGGGCCTCCTACGAGCAGTACTTC. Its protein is CASSPTGASYEQYF.

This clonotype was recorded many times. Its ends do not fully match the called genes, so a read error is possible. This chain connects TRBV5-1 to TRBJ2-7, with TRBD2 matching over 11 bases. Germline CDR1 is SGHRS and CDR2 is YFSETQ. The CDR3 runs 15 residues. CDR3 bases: TGCGCCAGCAGCTCCCTAGCGGGAGGCCAATACGGGCAGTACTTC. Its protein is CASSSLAGGQYGQYF.

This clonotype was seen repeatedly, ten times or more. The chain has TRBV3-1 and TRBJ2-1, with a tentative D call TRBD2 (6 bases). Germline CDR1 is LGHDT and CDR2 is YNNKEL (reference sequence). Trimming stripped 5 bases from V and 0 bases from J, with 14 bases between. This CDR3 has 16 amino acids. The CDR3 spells CASSFPAGTSYNEQFF. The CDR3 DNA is TGTGCCAGCAGCTTTCCCGCGGGGACCTCCTACAATGAGCAGTTCTTC.

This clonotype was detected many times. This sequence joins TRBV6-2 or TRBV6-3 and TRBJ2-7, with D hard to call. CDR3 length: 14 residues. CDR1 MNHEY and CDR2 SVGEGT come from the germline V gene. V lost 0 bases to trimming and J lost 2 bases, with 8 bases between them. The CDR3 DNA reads TGTGCCAGCAGTTACTCGGGCAGAGCCTACGAGCAGTACTTC. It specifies CASSYSGRAYEQYF.

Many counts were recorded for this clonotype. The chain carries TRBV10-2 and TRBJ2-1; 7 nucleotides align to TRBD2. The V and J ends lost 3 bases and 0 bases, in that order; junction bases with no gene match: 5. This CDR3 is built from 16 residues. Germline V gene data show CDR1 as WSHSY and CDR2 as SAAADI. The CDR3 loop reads CASSESGGSSYNEQFF. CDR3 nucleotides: TGCGCCAGCAGTGAAAGTGGCGGGAGCTCCTACAATGAGCAGTTCTTC.

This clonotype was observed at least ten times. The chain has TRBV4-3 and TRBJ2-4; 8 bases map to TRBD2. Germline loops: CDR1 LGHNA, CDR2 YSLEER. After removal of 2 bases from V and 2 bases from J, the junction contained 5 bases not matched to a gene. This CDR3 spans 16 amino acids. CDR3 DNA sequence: TGCGCCAGCAGCCAAAGGACTAGCACCTCCAAAAACATTCAGTACTTC. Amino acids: CASSQRTSTSKNIQYF.

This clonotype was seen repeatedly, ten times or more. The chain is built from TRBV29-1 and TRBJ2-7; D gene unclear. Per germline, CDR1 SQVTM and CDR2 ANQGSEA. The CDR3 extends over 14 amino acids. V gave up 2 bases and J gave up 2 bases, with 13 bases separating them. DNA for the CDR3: TGCAGCGTTGAAATCGGTCCGAGGCCCTACGAGCAGTACTTC. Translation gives CSVEIGPRPYEQYF.

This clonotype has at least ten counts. CDR3 coding DNA: TGTGCCAGTTCCCAAGGGCGCCTCGGGGAGCTGTTTTTT. Translation gives CASSQGRLGELFF. The rearrangement links TRBV12-3 or TRBV12-4 to TRBJ2-2; D is uncertain. V lost 9 bases to trimming and J lost 7 bases, with 15 bases between them. The CDR3 spans 13 residues.

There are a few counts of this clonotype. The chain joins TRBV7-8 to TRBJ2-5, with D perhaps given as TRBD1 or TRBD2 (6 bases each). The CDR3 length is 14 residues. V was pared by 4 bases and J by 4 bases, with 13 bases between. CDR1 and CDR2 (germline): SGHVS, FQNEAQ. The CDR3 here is CASSSSGAGETQYF. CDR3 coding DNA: TGTGCCAGCAGCTCTTCGGGGGCGGGAGAGACCCAGTACTTC.